This is a list of T cell receptor beta chains from one sample in a study of blood T cell repertoires in COVID-19. Generated by immunoSEQ multiplex PCR, the TCRdb table keeps only in-frame clones and is missing some. The data hold some 60,000 clones, with approximately 77% observed a single time. Sequenced: peripheral blood. These receptors all stem from a human donor in a cohort sampled during active COVID-19. CDR3s leave out the opening cysteine and the closing phenylalanine or tryptophan. A D gene is named only where the DNA matches it firmly. Part of the rows lack a size; the others show once, few, many or a class for expanded clones.

clone size,V gene,J gene,D gene,CDR3 length,CDR3 protein
NA,TRBV7-9,TRBJ1-5,NA,15,ASSRNLLDLGHQPQH
NA,TRBV7-9,TRBJ2-7,TRBD1,12,ASSLTGGSYEQY
NA,TRBV5-1,TRBJ1-5,TRBD1,14,ASSLDGTGGNQPQH
many,TRBV6-5,TRBJ1-3,NA,12,ASIPPREAYTIY
NA,TRBV30,TRBJ1-5,NA,11,AWSTTRDQPQH
NA,TRBV18,TRBJ1-2,NA,12,ASSPNSGDYGYT
few,TRBV5-1,TRBJ2-7,TRBD1,13,ASSPRGLAGYEQY
NA,TRBV19,TRBJ1-5,NA,13,ASSMGPYSNQPQH
NA,TRBV7-2,TRBJ1-5,NA,12,ASSLQGTNQPQH
NA,TRBV4-1,TRBJ1-2,NA,16,ASSQDPTVLGMLRGYT
NA,TRBV11-2,TRBJ2-1,NA,15,ASSLEVGQGGNNEQF
NA,TRBV7-9,TRBJ1-6,NA,11,ASSSTVNSPLH
NA,TRBV5-4,TRBJ2-7,TRBD2,11,ASSLGGGYEQY
NA,TRBV4-2,TRBJ2-1,NA,13,ASSVTGTSYNEQF
NA,TRBV5-1,TRBJ1-5,NA,12,ASSLGGVNQPQH
NA,TRBV10-3,TRBJ2-7,TRBD1,14,AISGDRVSGSYEQY
NA,TRBV7-2,TRBJ2-7,TRBD1,13,ASSPRTGAAREQY
NA,TRBV6-5,TRBJ2-5,TRBD1,13,ASSYTRTGSETQY
NA,TRBV6-2/TRBV6-3,TRBJ2-5,NA,12,ASSWGRRGETQY
NA,TRBV6-9,TRBJ1-1,TRBD1,15,ASRPGTVGDLHTEAF
once,TRBV9,TRBJ1-1,TRBD1,13,ASSSNTGGNTEAF
NA,TRBV29-1,TRBJ2-5,NA,9,SAGEQETQY
NA,TRBV2,TRBJ2-2,NA,13,ASNWQEANTGELF
few,TRBV5-4,TRBJ1-2,TRBD1,12,ASSPDRGRYGYT
NA,TRBV7-2,TRBJ1-1,NA,12,ASSSRGGNTEAF